Listed below are T cell receptor beta chains from one sample, sequenced in a study of PD-1 blockade in classical Hodgkin lymphoma. Assay: immunoSEQ multiplex PCR; the TCRdb copy retains only in-frame clones and omits some. The sample includes approximately 35,000 clones, around 89% seen only once; the top ten take approximately 0.2%. Sequences were obtained from CD4+ T cells from blood. The receptors were gathered from a human donor with classical Hodgkin lymphoma. Each CDR3 is given with its conserved first and last residue. D genes are given only for firm matches. Not all rows give a size; the values are once, few, many and, for expanded clones, a class.

j_gene,v_gene,d_gene,abundance,CDR3nt,CDR3aa
TRBJ1-4,TRBV4-1,.,few,TGCGCCAGCAGCCAGGAGTGGGGGAGCAACGAAAAACTGTTTTTT,CASSQEWGSNEKLFF
TRBJ2-7,TRBV28,.,.,TGTGCCAGCAGTTTATATCTCTCCTACGAGCAGTACTTC,CASSLYLSYEQYF
TRBJ2-7,TRBV2,.,.,TGTGCCAGCAGGACCCCAGGGCTCTACGAGCAGTACTTC,CASRTPGLYEQYF
TRBJ1-1,TRBV28,TRBD1,.,TGTGCCAGCAGTTCCCTTTACCGGGACAGGGTACGGAACACTGAAGCTTTCTTT,CASSSLYRDRVRNTEAFF
TRBJ1-4,TRBV5-4,.,.,TGTGCCAGCAGCCACCGGGGGGAAAAACTGTTTTTT,CASSHRGEKLFF
TRBJ2-3,TRBV7-3,.,.,TGTGCCAGCAGCTCCACCGGGGCCACAGATACGCAGTATTTT,CASSSTGATDTQYF
TRBJ2-6,TRBV9,.,.,TGTGCCAGCAGCGTAGTAATCGGCGGACGGGGTGCCTTCTCTGGGGCCAACGTCCTGACTTTC,CASSVVIGGRGAFSGANVLTF
TRBJ2-5,TRBV19,.,.,TGTGCCAGTAGAGTAGCGAACAAAGAGACCCAGTACTTC,CASRVANKETQYF
TRBJ2-1,TRBV6-6,TRBD1,.,TGTGCCAGCAGTAAGGGACAGGGGTGGTATGAGCAGTTCTTC,CASSKGQGWYEQFF
TRBJ2-3,TRBV5-1,.,.,TGCGCCAGCAGCTTGGCCGGGAAACGCACAGATACGCAGTATTTT,CASSLAGKRTDTQYF
TRBJ1-1,TRBV15,.,.,TGTGCCACCAGCAGAGGGGGGGGACTACCAGCTTTCTTT,CATSRGGGLPAFF
TRBJ2-3,TRBV30,TRBD2,.,TGTGCCTGGAGACTAGCGGGAGCGACAGATACGCAGTATTTT,CAWRLAGATDTQYF
TRBJ1-5,TRBV9,.,.,TGTGCCAGCAGCGCCAGGGGCAGCAATCAGCCCCAGCATTTT,CASSARGSNQPQHF
TRBJ2-2,TRBV19,.,.,TGTGCCAGTAGTATAGATGCCGCCGGGGAGCTGTTTTTT,CASSIDAAGELFF
TRBJ1-1,TRBV2,.,.,TGTGCCAGCAATCCATGGGGCAGGAACACTGAAGCTTTCTTT,CASNPWGRNTEAFF
TRBJ1-2,TRBV4-3,.,.,TGCGCCAGCAGCCAGGCTAGCCTTCGACAGTCTCTATATGGCTACACCTTC,CASSQASLRQSLYGYTF
TRBJ2-7,TRBV7-2,.,.,TGTGCCAGCAGCTTGGACCCCCCCGGGGAGCAGTACTTC,CASSLDPPGEQYF
TRBJ2-3,TRBV9,TRBD2,.,TGTGCCAGCAGCCCCCGGGACTACTACACAGATACGCAGTATTTT,CASSPRDYYTDTQYF
TRBJ1-2,TRBV28,.,.,TGTGCCAGCCATAGGGATAGGGTTTATGGCTACACCTTC,CASHRDRVYGYTF
TRBJ2-1,TRBV7-7,TRBD2,.,TGTGCCAGCAGCCGGGAGGAGGGTGGGTACAATGAGCAGTTCTTC,CASSREEGGYNEQFF
TRBJ2-2,TRBV30,.,.,TGTGCCTGGAGACTCGGGAACACCGGGGAGCTGTTTTTT,CAWRLGNTGELFF
TRBJ2-2,TRBV7-9,.,once,TGTGCCAGCAGGCCCCAAAGGATGAGCACCGGGGAGCTGTTTTTT,CASRPQRMSTGELFF
TRBJ1-1,TRBV28,TRBD1,few,TGTGCCAGCAGTCCGAGGACAGGGGGCCTCACTGAAGCTTTCTTT,CASSPRTGGLTEAFF
TRBJ2-7,TRBV4-3,.,.,TGCGCCAGCAGCCAAGAACTCTCCTACGAGCAGTACTTC,CASSQELSYEQYF
TRBJ1-1,TRBV7-9,.,few,TGTGCCAGCACGCGGACTGGGAGCACTGAAGCTTTCTTT,CASTRTGSTEAFF
TRBJ2-3,TRBV2,.,.,TGTGCCTACTTACCCGCGGGACGGATCACAGATACGCAGTATTTT,CAYLPAGRITDTQYF
TRBJ1-4,TRBV15,.,.,TGTGCCACCAGCAGAGATAAAGGACACAATGAAAAACTGTTTTTT,CATSRDKGHNEKLFF
TRBJ1-6,TRBV25-1,.,.,TGTGCCAGCAGTAACACCTATAATTCACCCCTCCACTTT,CASSNTYNSPLHF
TRBJ1-3,TRBV12-1,.,.,TGTGCCAGCAGCTTAAACCCAGGCTCTGGAAACACCATATATTTT,CASSLNPGSGNTIYF
TRBJ1-3,TRBV19,.,.,TGTGCCAGTAGTATAGGCTACAGCTCTGGAAACACCATATATTTT,CASSIGYSSGNTIYF
TRBJ1-2,TRBV7-2,.,.,TGTGCCAGCAGCTTCGATGGACTTGGGGGCTACACCTTC,CASSFDGLGGYTF
TRBJ1-1,TRBV10-3,TRBD1,.,TGTGCCACCGTAGGACAGGGTGGAATGAACACTGAAGCTTTCTTT,CATVGQGGMNTEAFF
TRBJ2-7,TRBV7-9,.,.,TGTGCCAGCAGCTTAAACGGCCCTTACGAGCAGTACTTC,CASSLNGPYEQYF
TRBJ1-1,TRBV6-5,.,.,TGTGCCAGCAGTTCCGTCTTTGAAGCTTTCTTT,CASSSVFEAFF
TRBJ1-2,TRBV19,.,.,TGTGCCAGTAGTACCCCCTCAACACAGGGTATAAACTATGGCTACACCTTC,CASSTPSTQGINYGYTF
TRBJ1-1,TRBV6-5,.,few,TGTGCCAGCACCCTGGGACAAAGGGACACTGAAGCTTTCTTT,CASTLGQRDTEAFF